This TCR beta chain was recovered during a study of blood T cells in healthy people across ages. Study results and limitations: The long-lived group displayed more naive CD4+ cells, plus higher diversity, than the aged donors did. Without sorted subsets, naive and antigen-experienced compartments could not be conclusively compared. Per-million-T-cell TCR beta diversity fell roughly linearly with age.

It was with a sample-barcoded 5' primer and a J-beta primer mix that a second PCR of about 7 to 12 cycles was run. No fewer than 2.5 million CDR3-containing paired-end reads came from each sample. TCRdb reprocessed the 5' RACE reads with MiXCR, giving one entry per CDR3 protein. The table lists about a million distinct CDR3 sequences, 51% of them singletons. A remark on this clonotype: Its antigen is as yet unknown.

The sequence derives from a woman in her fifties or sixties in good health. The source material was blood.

CDR3 sequence: CASSVSGEIAKNIQYF. The CDR3 DNA reads TGTGCCAGCAGTGTATCGGGAGAGATAGCCAAAAACATTCAGTACTTC. The V and J genes are TRBV25-1 and TRBJ2-4, with D perhaps matching TRBD2 (6 bases). Germline V CDR1 and CDR2: MGHDK, SYGVNS. The V end lost 4 bases, the J end lost 0 bases, and 13 bases lay between the germline ends. The CDR3 runs 16 residues.